The clone carrying this T cell receptor (beta chain) has a single count. Its specificity is unknown. A much larger clone sits a single nucleotide away, making a read error possible. Enrolled ophthalmopathy patients presented with a Clinical Activity Score of at least 3, a NOSPECS grade of at least 4, and disease duration under 3 months. This sample was included in a study of T cells in Graves' hyperthyroidism and ophthalmopathy. Study-wide background: Peripheral blood specimens were obtained at initial diagnosis, prior to any treatment. Study-level findings and limits: A median roughly 6.6 months before onset, the model predicted ophthalmopathy.

The TCR beta CDR3 regions underwent amplification using RNA transcripts as the source. TCR CDR3 regions were first amplified by RT-PCR with HTBI primers. Via MiXCR, TCRdb re-called the multiplex PCR reads, giving one row per CDR3 protein. The table shows hundreds of thousands of distinct CDR3 sequences, with about 14% occurring only once. The receptor was isolated from a woman between 45 and 60 years old with Graves' ophthalmopathy. The source material was blood.

CDR3 nucleotides: TGTGCCAGCAGCCAAACAAGGTGGTACTACAATGAGCAGTTCTTC. It is translated as CASSQTRWYYNEQFF. V and J are TRBV14 and TRBJ2-1; no clear D gene. The CDR3 length is 15 residues. V was trimmed by 2 bases and J by 3 bases, leaving 11 bases between them. The germline V gene encodes CDR1 SGHDN and CDR2 FVKESK.